This TCR beta chain was captured by sequencing in a study of blood T cells in healthy people across ages. CDR1 SQVTM and CDR2 ANQGSEA come from the germline V gene. The CDR3 extends over 13 amino acids. V was pared by 5 bases and J by 5 bases, with 7 bases of the junction left unmatched. Then a second PCR, running roughly 6 to 12 cycles, was carried out with a sample-barcoded 5' primer and a J-beta primer mix. TCRdb re-analysed the 5' RACE reads in MiXCR, keeping a single row per CDR3 protein. Found here are 1,300,000 or so distinct CDR3 sequences, 55% to 75% of them singletons; the top ten hold over 6.5%. The count of this clonotype is one.

The sequencing input was blood. V usage is TRBV29-1 and J usage is TRBJ2-5, with 8 nucleotides matching TRBD1. The receptor comes from a man aged 18 to 35 in good health. This chain's CDR3 is CSVFDRGWETQYF. As DNA, the CDR3 is TGCAGCGTTTTTGACAGGGGATGGGAGACCCAGTACTTC.